The present T cell receptor (beta chain) was sequenced within a study of blood T cells in healthy people across ages. V was clipped by 6 bases and J by 1 base; unmatched bases: 5. Germline loops: CDR1 SQVTM, CDR2 ANQGSEA. CDR3 size: 15 residues. A J-beta primer mix and a sample-barcoded 5' primer were used in a second PCR of about 7 to 12 cycles. In TCRdb, the 5' RACE reads were re-called with MiXCR into one record per CDR3 protein. There are just under 550,000 distinct CDR3 sequences in the sample; approximately 25% occur only once, and approximately 8.7% lies in the top ten. The sample was also linked to a second study, of T cells of mothers and their children.

The rearrangement joins TRBV29-1 to TRBJ2-1; 11 nucleotides line up with TRBD2. Sequenced material: blood. The sequence derives from a boy aged 5-17 years in good health. CDR3 protein: CSVPGTSGSYNEQFF. CDR3 in DNA: TGCAGCGTGCCCGGGACTAGCGGTTCCTACAATGAGCAGTTCTTC.